Listed below are T cell receptor beta chains from one sample, sequenced in a study of blood T cell repertoires in COVID-19. Clones were sequenced by immunoSEQ multiplex PCR, and TCRdb holds only the in-frame ones, with some missing. The sample lists approximately 310,000 clones, more than 75% occurring once. Material: peripheral blood. These receptors came from a man in his forties or fifties with active or convalescent COVID-19. The CDR3 runs from the conserved cysteine through the conserved F or W. A D gene is named only where the DNA matches it firmly. Only part of the rows carry a size: once, few, many, or a class if the clone is expanded.

D gene: -; clone size: -; V gene: TRBV4-3; J gene: TRBJ1-4; CDR3 length: 15; CDR3 protein: CASSQERMYNEKLFF; CDR3 DNA: TGCGCCAGCAGCCAAGAGAGGATGTATAATGAAAAACTGTTTTTT
D gene: TRBD2; clone size: -; V gene: TRBV2; J gene: TRBJ2-1; CDR3 length: 16; CDR3 protein: CASSRRTSGSYNEQFF; CDR3 DNA: TGTGCCAGCAGTCGACGGACTAGCGGGAGCTACAATGAGCAGTTCTTC
D gene: -; clone size: -; V gene: TRBV5-4; J gene: TRBJ1-2; CDR3 length: 13; CDR3 protein: CASSLDRAYGYTF; CDR3 DNA: TGTGCCAGCAGCTTGGACAGGGCCTATGGCTACACCTTC
D gene: -; clone size: -; V gene: TRBV3-1/TRBV3-2; J gene: TRBJ1-5; CDR3 length: 13; CDR3 protein: CASSQLYNQPQHF; CDR3 DNA: TGTGCCAGCAGCCAACTATACAATCAGCCCCAGCATTTT
D gene: TRBD2; clone size: -; V gene: TRBV28; J gene: TRBJ2-5; CDR3 length: 15; CDR3 protein: CASRIALAGGEHDHF; CDR3 DNA: TGTGCCAGCAGGATTGCCCTAGCGGGAGGGGAGCACGACCACTTC
D gene: -; clone size: -; V gene: TRBV5-1; J gene: TRBJ1-5; CDR3 length: 15; CDR3 protein: CASSLGQVDNQPQHF; CDR3 DNA: TGCGCCAGCAGCTTGGGTCAGGTCGATAATCAGCCCCAGCATTTT
D gene: -; clone size: -; V gene: TRBV5-1; J gene: TRBJ1-4; CDR3 length: 15; CDR3 protein: CASNPGTGLNEKLFF; CDR3 DNA: TGCGCCAGCAACCCGGGTACAGGGCTTAATGAAAAACTGTTTTTT
D gene: TRBD1; clone size: once; V gene: TRBV29-1; J gene: TRBJ2-7; CDR3 length: 12; CDR3 protein: CSVEGQGYEQYF; CDR3 DNA: TGCAGCGTTGAAGGACAGGGGTACGAGCAGTACTTC
D gene: TRBD1; clone size: -; V gene: TRBV19; J gene: TRBJ1-1; CDR3 length: 16; CDR3 protein: CASRRDRVLMNTEAFF; CDR3 DNA: TGTGCCAGTAGGAGGGACAGGGTTTTGATGAACACTGAAGCTTTCTTT
D gene: -; clone size: -; V gene: TRBV5-4; J gene: TRBJ2-5; CDR3 length: 13; CDR3 protein: CASSFQDRETQYF; CDR3 DNA: TGTGCCAGCAGCTTCCAAGACAGGGAGACCCAGTACTTC
D gene: -; clone size: -; V gene: TRBV6-5; J gene: TRBJ1-1; CDR3 length: 13; CDR3 protein: CARTAEANTEAFF; CDR3 DNA: TGTGCCAGGACGGCGGAGGCTAACACTGAAGCTTTCTTT
D gene: TRBD2; clone size: -; V gene: TRBV7-2; J gene: TRBJ2-7; CDR3 length: 15; CDR3 protein: CASSLTSGIGYEQYF; CDR3 DNA: TGTGCCAGCAGCTTAACTAGCGGGATCGGGTACGAGCAGTACTTC
D gene: TRBD2; clone size: -; V gene: TRBV2; J gene: TRBJ2-1; CDR3 length: 15; CDR3 protein: CASSDGGRTYNEQFF; CDR3 DNA: TGTGCCAGCAGTGACGGCGGGAGAACCTACAATGAGCAGTTCTTC
D gene: -; clone size: -; V gene: TRBV7-2; J gene: TRBJ2-1; CDR3 length: 13; CDR3 protein: CASSSDTGNEQFF; CDR3 DNA: TGTGCCAGCAGCTCAGATACAGGGAATGAGCAGTTCTTC
D gene: TRBD2; clone size: -; V gene: TRBV3-1/TRBV3-2; J gene: TRBJ2-3; CDR3 length: 15; CDR3 protein: CASSQVALAADTQYF; CDR3 DNA: TGTGCCAGCAGCCAAGTCGCCCTAGCGGCAGATACGCAGTATTTT
D gene: TRBD2; clone size: -; V gene: TRBV2; J gene: TRBJ2-1; CDR3 length: 14; CDR3 protein: CASRLAGEYNEQFF; CDR3 DNA: TGTGCCAGCAGACTAGCGGGAGAATACAATGAGCAGTTCTTC
D gene: -; clone size: -; V gene: TRBV30; J gene: TRBJ1-3; CDR3 length: 14; CDR3 protein: CAWSVNRAGNTIYF; CDR3 DNA: TGTGCCTGGAGTGTAAATCGGGCTGGAAACACCATATATTTT
D gene: TRBD2; clone size: -; V gene: TRBV18; J gene: TRBJ2-1; CDR3 length: 17; CDR3 protein: CASSPQLAGARPNEQFF; CDR3 DNA: TGTGCCAGCTCACCCCAACTAGCGGGAGCCCGGCCCAATGAGCAGTTCTTC
D gene: TRBD1; clone size: -; V gene: TRBV7-9; J gene: TRBJ1-1; CDR3 length: 13; CDR3 protein: CASSLGQGGEAFF; CDR3 DNA: TGTGCCAGCAGCTTAGGACAGGGCGGGGAAGCTTTCTTT
D gene: TRBD1; clone size: -; V gene: TRBV6-4; J gene: TRBJ2-7; CDR3 length: 17; CDR3 protein: CASSHRQGALHPYEQYF; CDR3 DNA: TGTGCCAGCAGTCATCGGCAGGGGGCCCTCCATCCCTACGAGCAGTACTTC
D gene: -; clone size: -; V gene: TRBV24-1; J gene: TRBJ2-7; CDR3 length: 15; CDR3 protein: CATSDYSRGKYEQYF; CDR3 DNA: TGTGCCACCAGTGATTATTCGAGGGGGAAATACGAGCAGTACTTC
D gene: TRBD1; clone size: -; V gene: TRBV28; J gene: TRBJ1-2; CDR3 length: 15; CDR3 protein: CASSLIGTGNYGYTF; CDR3 DNA: TGTGCCAGCAGTTTAATTGGGACAGGGAACTATGGCTACACCTTC
D gene: -; clone size: -; V gene: TRBV19; J gene: TRBJ2-5; CDR3 length: 13; CDR3 protein: CASSAQGGETQYF; CDR3 DNA: TGTGCCAGTAGTGCCCAGGGGGGAGAGACCCAGTACTTC
D gene: TRBD1; clone size: -; V gene: TRBV2; J gene: TRBJ1-1; CDR3 length: 15; CDR3 protein: CASSLQGAQNTEAFF; CDR3 DNA: TGTGCCAGCAGTCTACAGGGGGCGCAGAACACTGAAGCTTTCTTT
D gene: -; clone size: -; V gene: TRBV9; J gene: TRBJ1-1; CDR3 length: 13; CDR3 protein: CASSVSGTSEAFF; CDR3 DNA: TGTGCCAGCAGCGTTTCCGGGACATCTGAAGCTTTCTTT
D gene: TRBD1; clone size: -; V gene: TRBV23-1; J gene: TRBJ2-1; CDR3 length: 16; CDR3 protein: CASSRSGTGGYNEQFF; CDR3 DNA: TGCGCCAGCAGTCGCTCCGGGACAGGGGGTTACAATGAGCAGTTCTTC
D gene: -; clone size: -; V gene: TRBV25-1; J gene: TRBJ2-7; CDR3 length: 14; CDR3 protein: CASRPPGVAYEQYF; CDR3 DNA: TGTGCCAGCAGGCCCCCAGGGGTGGCCTACGAGCAGTACTTC
D gene: TRBD1; clone size: -; V gene: TRBV30; J gene: TRBJ1-3; CDR3 length: 14; CDR3 protein: CAWRDRGIGNTIYF; CDR3 DNA: TGTGCCTGGAGGGACAGGGGAATCGGAAACACCATATATTTT
D gene: TRBD1; clone size: -; V gene: TRBV5-1; J gene: TRBJ1-1; CDR3 length: 16; CDR3 protein: CASSRGQEGVNTEAFF; CDR3 DNA: TGCGCCAGCAGCCGCGGACAGGAGGGCGTGAACACTGAAGCTTTCTTT
D gene: -; clone size: -; V gene: TRBV7-2; J gene: TRBJ2-1; CDR3 length: 16; CDR3 protein: CASSLGWRDPYNEQFF; CDR3 DNA: TGTGCCAGCAGCTTAGGCTGGAGGGACCCCTACAATGAGCAGTTCTTC